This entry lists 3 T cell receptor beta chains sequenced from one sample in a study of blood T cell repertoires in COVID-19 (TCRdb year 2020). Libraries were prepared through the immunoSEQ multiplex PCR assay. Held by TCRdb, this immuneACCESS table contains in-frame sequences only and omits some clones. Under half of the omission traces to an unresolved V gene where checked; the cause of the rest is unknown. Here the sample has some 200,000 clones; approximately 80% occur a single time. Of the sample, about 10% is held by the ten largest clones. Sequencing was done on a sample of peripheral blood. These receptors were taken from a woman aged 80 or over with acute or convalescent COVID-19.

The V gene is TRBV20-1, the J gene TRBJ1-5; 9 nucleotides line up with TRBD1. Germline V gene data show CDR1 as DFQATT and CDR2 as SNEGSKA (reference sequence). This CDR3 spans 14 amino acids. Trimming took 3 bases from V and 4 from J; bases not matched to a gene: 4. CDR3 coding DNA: TGCAGTGCTAGTAGTGGACAGGGGAATCAGCCCCAGCATTTT. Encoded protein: CSASSGQGNQPQHF.

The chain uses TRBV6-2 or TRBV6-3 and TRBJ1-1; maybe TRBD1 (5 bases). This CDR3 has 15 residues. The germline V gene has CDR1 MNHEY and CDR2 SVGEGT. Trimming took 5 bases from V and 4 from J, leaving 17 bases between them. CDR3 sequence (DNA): TGTGCCAGCAGTCCCGGACGACAGATCGGCACTGAAGCTTTCTTT. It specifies CASSPGRQIGTEAFF.

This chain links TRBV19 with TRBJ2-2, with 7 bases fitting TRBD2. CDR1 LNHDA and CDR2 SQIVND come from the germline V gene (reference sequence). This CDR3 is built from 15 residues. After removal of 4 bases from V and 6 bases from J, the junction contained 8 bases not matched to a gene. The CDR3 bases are TGTGCCAGTAGTACCGGGGGGTATGGATCCGGGGAGCTGTTTTTT. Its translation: CASSTGGYGSGELFF.